The entry that follows covers one T cell receptor beta chain sequence. Its antigen specificity is not known. Qualities for individual bases were not recorded, and no much larger clone is one base off. The data stem from a study of shared clonotypes between healthy human individuals (dated by TCRdb to the early 2020s). For the study in its entirety: A few men and a couple of women, aged 18 to 49 years, made up the cohort. For each donor, CD4 naive and CD4 memory were each given three plates, CD8 naive was given two plates, and CD8 memory was given one plate. To estimate repertoire size and how much clonotype sharing occurs between individuals, the study deeply sequenced the blood TCR repertoires of five healthy adults. To increase sequencing depth and limit assay-specific biases, TCR repertoire library preparation and sequencing were carried out by different laboratories using diverse techniques. Each donor's leukapheresis produced roughly between roughly 0.85 and 9.5 billion PBMCs. The study at large found these results: Sampling was restricted to blood, and TCR repertoires in tissue are likely to differ from TCR repertoires in blood. Even with the large sequencing depth, rarefaction of the sorted-subset datasets indicated that sequencing was incomplete. When several donors were compared, the shared fraction of clonotypes was roughly 4.8% for naive CD4, around 3.6% for naive CD8, 2% to 2.5% for memory CD4, and 0.35% to 0.5% for memory CD8. Compared with non-shared clonotypes, the clonotypes found in all four sorted-subset donors had higher generation probabilities. Because the study included only a small number of donors, the genetic and exposure-history diversity represented was limited. Pairwise subsampling led to the expectation that sequencing depth would affect the degree of clonotype sharing among donors. Naive subsets generally had larger estimated clonotype richness than memory subsets did.

Using the deep immunoSEQ assay, TCR CDR3 regions were amplified from genomic DNA by multiplex PCR. Genomic DNA extracted from each cell subset was distributed evenly over all wells of several immunoSEQ 96-well plates, and each plate served as one replicate. For sorted subsets, around 0.2 ug of genomic DNA, equivalent to about 30,000 T cell genomes, went into each replicate PCR. Purified libraries were measured with a Qubit 3.0 fluorometer, size-checked on a Bioanalyzer 2100, and measured again with the KAPA Library Quantification kit. Every immunoSEQ 96-well plate was sequenced on a dedicated single-read 150-cycle Illumina NextSeq 550 flow cell. The authors' pipeline ran thus. The immunoSEQ output contained only junctional sequences without quality scores, so filtering could not match that applied to full-length reads. To assign V/J genes and CDR3, sequences were annotated using PyIR, a Python wrapper for IgBLAST v1.9, with IMGT germline references. Reads with weak V/J assignments (E-value above 1e-6), missing CDR3, stop codons, out-of-frame junctions, or ambiguous translated residues were removed. V3J clonotypes were defined by identical inferred V gene, J gene, and CDR3 amino acid sequence. To compute the percentage overlap between repertoires, the number of shared unique clonotypes was divided by the size of the smaller repertoire. Richness of each repertoire was evaluated using RTK rarefaction, the Chao1 estimator, and Recon v2.1 estimates of unobserved clonotypes. OLGA was used to compute generation probabilities for all TCRbeta clonotypes that the gDNA method yielded from a few donors. TCRdb retrieved this table from immuneACCESS and kept in-frame rearrangements only. Not all clones are present; in checked studies, unresolved V genes account for under half, and no reason is known for the remainder. From that table come the V and J calls and clone size; the DNA was used to work out D and trimming. The sample contains 2 million to 2.5 million clones, 85% to 95% of them found a single time. The ten largest account for under 0.15% of the sample.

V loses 5 bases at its end and J loses 1 base; junction bases beyond the gene matches: 8. The germline V gene (reference sequence) provides CDR1 GTSNPN and CDR2 SVGIG. The CDR3 sequence holds 16 residues, the cysteine and phenylalanine included. Only the CDR3 DNA stays, 48 bases, in frame from base 1. The donors were healthy, HIV-negative adults with no recently reported acute infections or vaccinations. Only Caucasian adults living in Nashville, Tennessee, USA were represented among the donors. CD4+ T cells were enriched by magnetic negative selection, after which naive cells were positively selected on CD45RA and the negative fraction was taken as the memory subset. After blood collection by leukapheresis, PBMCs were isolated using Ficoll-Histopaque density gradient centrifugation and then cryopreserved in the vapor phase of liquid nitrogen. Analytical flow cytometry was used to check the purity and quantity of every magnetically sorted T cell population. From each sorted fraction, genomic DNA was isolated and quantified by UV absorbance on a Nanodrop 2000c.

What was sequenced was naive CD4+ T cells sorted from blood. This specimen's cell subset or site label, per the study, means: CD45RA+ positively selected. The rearranged chain carries TRBV30 and TRBJ1-3; 10 bases in between match TRBD1. This sequence originates from a man aged 18 to 29 in good health. The DNA sequence is as follows: TGTGCCTGGCACCGGGACAGGGGAATATCTGGAAACACCATATATTTT. Translated, it gives CAWHRDRGISGNTIYF.